Reported below is one T cell receptor beta chain. The CDR3 runs to 14 residues. Trimming cost V 3 bases and J 3 bases, with 11 bases left between them. Germline lookup yields CDR1 MDHEN and CDR2 SYDVKM. Clones were sequenced by immunoSEQ multiplex PCR, and TCRdb holds only the in-frame ones, with some missing. The table lists about 82,000 clones, 55% to 75% of them singletons, with around 15% in the top ten. This entry comes from a study of radiotherapy plus CTLA-4 blockade in lung cancer. Study as a whole: In around 17% of patients, objective responses were seen; roughly 28% had disease control.

The genes are TRBV28 and TRBJ1-1; D remains ambiguous. The clonotype was recovered from a human donor with non-small cell lung cancer that progressed on radiotherapy plus ipilimumab. The input for sequencing was peripheral blood, taken from a patient treated with radiotherapy plus ipilimumab. The CDR3 DNA is TGTGCCAGCAGTTTGTCGGGAATCTACACTGAAGCTTTCTTT. Protein product: CASSLSGIYTEAFF.